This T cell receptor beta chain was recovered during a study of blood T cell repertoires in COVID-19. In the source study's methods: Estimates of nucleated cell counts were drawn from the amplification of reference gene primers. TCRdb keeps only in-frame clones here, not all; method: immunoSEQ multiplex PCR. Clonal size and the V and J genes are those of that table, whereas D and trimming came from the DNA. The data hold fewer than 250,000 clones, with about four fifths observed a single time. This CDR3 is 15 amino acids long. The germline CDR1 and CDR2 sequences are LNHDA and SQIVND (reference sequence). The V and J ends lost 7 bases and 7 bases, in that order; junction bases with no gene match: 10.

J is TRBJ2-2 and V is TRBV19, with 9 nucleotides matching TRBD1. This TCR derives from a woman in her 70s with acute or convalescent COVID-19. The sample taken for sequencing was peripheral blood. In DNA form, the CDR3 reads TGTGCCAGTAAACCCAGGACAGGGGACGTCGGGGAGCTGTTTTTT. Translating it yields CASKPRTGDVGELFF.